This T cell receptor beta chain is drawn from a study of T cells in Graves' hyperthyroidism and ophthalmopathy. Pregnant or lactating patients were excluded, as were those with uncontrolled infection or other autoimmune disease. V trimming: 5 bases; J trimming: 7 bases; junction bases outside the gene matches: 5. CDR3 length: 13 residues. Germline V gene sequence: CDR1 SGHRS, CDR2 YFSETQ. Amplification of TCR beta CDR3 regions used RNA as the template. HTBI primers drove first-round RT-PCR of the TCR CDR3. TCRdb ran MiXCR on the multiplex PCR reads and lists one entry per CDR3 protein. Of about 640,000 distinct CDR3 sequences listed, around 21% are singletons.

The chain recombines TRBV5-1 with TRBJ2-4; 8 bases agree with TRBD2. The source material was blood. The sequence was obtained from a man aged 25 to 40 with Graves' ophthalmopathy. CDR3 loop: CASSKGLGNIQYF. The CDR3 region has the DNA TGCGCCAGCAGTAAGGGACTAGGTAACATTCAGTACTTC.